The rows below give T cell receptor beta chains drawn from one sample of a study of T cells in Graves' hyperthyroidism and ophthalmopathy. Using its own MiXCR run on the multiplex PCR reads, TCRdb lists one record per CDR3 protein. This table holds approximately 570,000 distinct CDR3 sequences, approximately 20% found once. Material for sequencing was blood. These receptors all stem from a man aged 40-50 years with Graves' ophthalmopathy. Both conserved end residues are part of each CDR3. The D gene is left open where the match is weak. The size field is filled for only some rows; it gives once, few, many or a size class.

j_call v_call d_call clone_size cdr3_aa cdr3_nt
TRBJ1-1 TRBV29-1 - - CSAQQGMGTEAFF TGCAGCGCCCAACAGGGAATGGGTACTGAAGCTTTCTTT
TRBJ2-1 TRBV28 TRBD2 - CASSLSFPLTSGNNEQFF TGTGCCAGCAGTTTATCTTTCCCTTTGACTAGCGGGAACAATGAGCAGTTCTTC
TRBJ2-7 TRBV5-1 - many CASSPGPDSSYEQYF TGCGCCAGCAGCCCAGGACCCGACTCCTCCTACGAGCAGTACTTC
TRBJ1-1 TRBV30 - many CAWRSNEGQNTEAFF TGTGCCTGGAGATCCAACGAGGGCCAGAACACTGAAGCTTTCTTT
TRBJ2-7 TRBV3-1 TRBD2 many CASSQGLAPYEQYF TGTGCCAGCAGCCAAGGACTAGCGCCGTACGAGCAGTACTTC
TRBJ1-3 TRBV20-1 - few CSASRDGTGNTIYF TGCAGTGCTAGCCGGGATGGAACTGGAAACACCATATATTTT
TRBJ2-1 TRBV3-1 - - CASSQEAGNYNEQFF TGTGCCAGCAGCCAAGAGGCAGGAAACTACAATGAGCAGTTCTTC
TRBJ1-1 TRBV12-3/TRBV12-4 - few CASSLRGIMNTEAFF TGTGCCAGCAGTTTAAGGGGGATCATGAACACTGAAGCTTTCTTT
TRBJ2-7 TRBV19 - - CASSQKPGSGEQYF TGTGCCAGTAGTCAGAAACCGGGATCGGGCGAGCAGTACTTC
TRBJ2-1 TRBV3-1 TRBD2 few CASSPFTSGRANEQFF TGTGCCAGCAGCCCTTTTACTAGCGGGAGGGCCAATGAGCAGTTCTTC
TRBJ1-2 TRBV4-1 - few CASSRGAEKANYGYTF TGCGCCAGCAGCCGGGGGGCAGAAAAAGCTAACTATGGCTACACCTTC
TRBJ2-3 TRBV5-1 - - CASSSKGSPHTQYF TGCGCCAGCAGCTCTAAAGGGTCCCCCCATACGCAGTATTTT
TRBJ1-5 TRBV11-2 - few CASSLGPQGTRPQHF TGTGCCAGCAGCTTAGGACCTCAGGGGACAAGGCCCCAGCATTTT
TRBJ2-2 TRBV7-3 - - CASSLWTAGELFF TGTGCCAGCAGCTTATGGACAGCTGGGGAGCTGTTTTTT
TRBJ1-1 TRBV27 TRBD1 - CASSLRTGAEAFF TGTGCCAGCAGTTTAAGGACAGGGGCTGAAGCTTTCTTT
TRBJ1-4 TRBV7-2 - - CASSQGGRSDEKLFF TGTGCCAGCAGCCAAGGGGGACGCTCGGATGAAAAACTGTTTTTT
TRBJ2-5 TRBV6-5 TRBD2 few CASSYLAGGPSRETQYF TGTGCCAGCAGTTACTTGGCGGGAGGGCCCTCGAGGGAGACCCAGTACTTC
TRBJ2-4 TRBV20-1 TRBD2 - CSARDSASGNLAKNIQYF TGCAGTGCTAGAGATTCGGCTAGCGGGAATCTAGCCAAAAACATTCAGTACTTC
TRBJ2-5 TRBV20-1 - few CSARESSGLRETQYF TGCAGTGCTAGAGAGTCCAGCGGGCTCAGGGAGACCCAGTACTTC
TRBJ1-1 TRBV30 - - CAWSKLRGETNTEAFF TGTGCCTGGAGCAAGCTACGGGGGGAGACGAACACTGAAGCTTTCTTT
TRBJ2-3 TRBV7-2 - many CASSLVSGPDTQYF TGTGCCAGCAGCCTAGTTTCGGGACCAGATACGCAGTATTTT
TRBJ2-3 TRBV30 - - CAWSEIGILEATQYF TGTGCCTGGAGTGAGATAGGGATCTTGGAGGCTACGCAGTATTTT
TRBJ2-5 TRBV27 - many CASSSLGEETQYF TGTGCCAGCAGTTCCTTGGGGGAAGAGACCCAGTACTTC
TRBJ2-7 TRBV6-5 - few CASSYQDIPYEQYF TGTGCCAGCAGTTACCAGGACATACCCTACGAGCAGTACTTC
TRBJ1-1 TRBV6-1 - - CALRGGRDGNTEAFF TGTGCCCTACGAGGCGGGCGGGACGGAAACACTGAAGCTTTCTTT
TRBJ1-4 TRBV2 - many CASSDPRGANEKLFF TGTGCCAGCAGTGACCCCAGGGGAGCTAATGAAAAACTGTTTTTT
TRBJ2-1 TRBV11-2 - many CASSSLHGAVSRSEQFF TGTGCCAGCAGCAGTCTGCACGGGGCCGTGAGTAGGAGTGAGCAGTTCTTC
TRBJ1-1 TRBV9 - few CASSVGQIRRGTEAFF TGTGCCAGCAGCGTAGGACAGATCCGGAGGGGCACTGAAGCTTTCTTT
TRBJ2-5 TRBV28 TRBD2 many CASSGLVETQYF TGTGCCAGCAGTGGACTAGTGGAGACCCAGTACTTC
TRBJ2-3 TRBV2 - - CASSVDPTNTDTDTQYF TGTGCCAGCAGTGTGGACCCTACCAATACTGACACAGATACGCAGTATTTT
TRBJ2-5 TRBV12-3/TRBV12-4 TRBD2 many CASIPSGGGETQYF TGTGCCAGCATCCCTAGCGGGGGCGGAGAGACCCAGTACTTC
TRBJ2-3 TRBV7-9 - many CASSSSAADTQYF TGTGCCAGCAGTTCTAGCGCAGCAGATACGCAGTATTTT
TRBJ1-3 TRBV7-2 TRBD1 - CASSSDRGRGNTIYF TGTGCCAGCAGCTCAGACAGGGGGCGGGGAAACACCATATATTTT
TRBJ2-2 TRBV5-1 TRBD2 - CASKALAGGSTGELFF TGCGCCAGCAAAGCTCTAGCGGGAGGTTCGACCGGGGAGCTGTTTTTT
TRBJ1-1 TRBV27 - few CASSLGGRAFF TGTGCCAGCAGCCTCGGGGGTAGGGCTTTCTTT
TRBJ1-3 TRBV27 - many CASSLDGSSGNTIYF TGTGCCAGCAGTTTGGACGGCAGCTCTGGAAACACCATATATTTT
TRBJ2-4 TRBV28 - - CASSSGTDIQYF TGTGCCAGCAGTTCCGGGACTGACATTCAGTACTTC
TRBJ1-1 TRBV12-3/TRBV12-4 - many CASSLISKWDTEAFF TGTGCCAGCAGCCTGATATCGAAATGGGACACTGAAGCTTTCTTT
TRBJ1-1 TRBV11-2 - - CASTDSGGPGAFF TGTGCCAGCACTGATTCTGGAGGGCCTGGAGCTTTCTTT
TRBJ1-6 TRBV7-2 - - CASSLIPAGMGNSPLHF TGTGCCAGCAGCTTAATCCCCGCAGGGATGGGGAATTCACCCCTCCACTTT
TRBJ1-1 TRBV28 - - CASSSPGFLDTEAFF TGTGCCAGCAGCTCCCCAGGGTTTCTGGACACTGAAGCTTTCTTT
TRBJ2-7 TRBV28 TRBD1 few CTSSPGTGGDWQYEQYF TGTACCAGCAGTCCAGGGACAGGGGGAGATTGGCAGTACGAGCAGTACTTC
TRBJ2-7 TRBV19 TRBD2 - CASRTTSGSHEQYF TGTGCCAGTAGGACGACTAGCGGGAGCCACGAGCAGTACTTC
TRBJ1-3 TRBV15 - - CATSRATLPGNTIYF TGTGCCACCAGCAGAGCTACTTTGCCTGGAAACACCATATATTTT
TRBJ2-7 TRBV28 TRBD1 many CASSLDRGNSVGYEQYF TGTGCCAGTTCACTTGACAGGGGGAATTCGGTGGGCTACGAGCAGTACTTC
TRBJ2-2 TRBV6-1 - - CATVEGGELFF TGTGCCACCGTCGAGGGCGGGGAGCTGTTTTTT
TRBJ2-1 TRBV11-2 TRBD2 few CASGYPPTGTSGNPGNEQFF TGTGCCAGCGGATACCCCCCTACCGGGACTAGCGGGAACCCCGGCAATGAGCAGTTCTTC
TRBJ1-2 TRBV4-1 TRBD1 few CASSRIGTGNGYTF TGCGCCAGCAGCCGAATCGGGACAGGGAATGGCTACACCTTC